A single TCR beta chain is shown here with its context. Its specificity is not known. This record comes from a study of monozygotic twins with inflammatory bowel disease. Investigators made cDNA in eight separate reactions per sample. Each UMI harboured a 6-nucleotide sample barcode and was appended via template switching. TCRdb reanalyzed the 5' RACE reads and collapses them to one entry per CDR3 protein, without DNA. The table lists about 210,000 distinct CDR3 sequences, with roughly 7.1% in the top ten. Germline CDR1 MGHDK, CDR2 SYGVNS. The CDR3 length is 14 residues. Notes on the study in general: Twins classed as concordant or discordant showed no difference in repertoire similarity, possibly from limited power. Data gave no support to a single strong signal or clonotype associated with IBD.

Material for sequencing was blood. The chain couples TRBV25-1 to TRBJ2-3; without DNA, the TCRdb call of TRBD1 cannot be checked. The TCR comes from a human donor with ulcerative colitis or Crohn's disease, or a healthy co-twin of an affected twin (not recorded which). The CDR3 region is CASSELPGGGTQYF.